Below are 32 T cell receptor beta chains sequenced from a single sample in a study of a mutant IDH1 vaccine in newly diagnosed glioma. These receptors lack a known antigen. The time point here: week 35, safety follow-up. Every vaccination contained 300 ug of the mutant IDH1 20-mer peptide and was paired with topical imiquimod. The repertoire was sequenced with immunoSEQ multiplex PCR; TCRdb's copy has only in-frame clones and lacks some. The table records about 54,000 clones, less than 90% of them present only once. The source was PBMCs, collected from a glioma patient whose treatment included an IDH1 peptide vaccine. The receptors stem from a woman aged 18-29 years with glioma.

This chain links TRBV7-9 with TRBJ2-1, with D perhaps TRBD1 or TRBD2 (5 bases each). CDR3 size: 12 residues. V dropped 4 bases and J dropped 9 bases, with 10 bases sitting between them. Per germline, CDR1 SEHNR and CDR2 FQNEAQ (reference sequence). CDR3: CASSSEGPEQFF. CDR3 sequence (DNA): TGTGCCAGCAGCTCCGAGGGACCTGAGCAGTTCTTC.

This clone occurred once. J is TRBJ1-2 and V is TRBV5-3; D is perhaps TRBD1 (5 bases). TRBV5-3 is sorted into the ORF group, with uncertain function. Trimming removed 4 bases from V and 8 bases from J, with 12 bases in between. The CDR3 runs 12 residues. The CDR3 spells CARSLGRGGYTF. For the CDR3, the DNA is TGTGCCAGAAGCCTTGGACGGGGCGGCTACACCTTC.

The chain links TRBV5-1 to TRBJ2-7; D uncertain. The V gene lost 0 bases and the J gene lost 5 bases, with 15 bases spanning the gap. The CDR3 consists of 15 residues. Germline V lookup: CDR1 SGHRS, CDR2 YFSETQ. Here the CDR3 DNA reads TGCGCCAGCAGCTTGGAAGCTAGTACATTCAACGAGCAGTACTTC. Amino acid sequence: CASSLEASTFNEQYF.

The J gene is TRBJ1-4, the V gene TRBV14; D unresolved. Germline lookup yields CDR1 SGHDN and CDR2 FVKESK. The CDR3 is 15 residues long. Trimming shortened V by 1 base and J by 6 bases, and 12 bases separated the two germline ends. The CDR3 DNA follows: TGTGCCAGCAGCCAAGTTGCCGGGTTGGATGAAAAACTGTTTTTT. Its protein product is CASSQVAGLDEKLFF.

The chain couples TRBV4-1 to TRBJ2-2; 10 bases map to TRBD1. The germline gives CDR1 MGHRA, CDR2 YSYEKL. Trimming at V came to 4 bases and at J to 2 bases, leaving 19 bases not matched to a gene. The CDR3 has 21 residues. The CDR3 spells CASSRRFTPGTGATNTGELFF. In DNA form, the CDR3 reads TGCGCCAGCAGCCGACGTTTCACCCCCGGGACAGGGGCTACCAACACCGGGGAGCTGTTTTTT.

The V gene is TRBV2, the J gene TRBJ1-1; D remains unclear. CDR1 and CDR2 from the germline V gene are SNHLY and FYNNEI. This CDR3 comprises 15 residues. The V and J ends lost 5 bases and 3 bases respectively, with 16 bases between them. CDR3 bases: TGTGCCAGCAGTCAAAGAGCCGACCGGTACACTGAAGCTTTCTTT. This gives the protein CASSQRADRYTEAFF.

The chain employs TRBV23-1 and TRBJ1-1, with D possibly being TRBD1 (5 bases). TRBV23-1 is given ORF status, its function remaining uncertain. The ends were cut back, 1 base at V and 4 bases at J, with 16 bases in the middle. The CDR3 loop spans 16 amino acids. Here the CDR3 reads CASSQLRGAWSTEAFF. CDR3 DNA: TGCGCCAGCAGTCAATTACGCGGGGCTTGGTCCACTGAAGCTTTCTTT.

The rearrangement joins TRBV5-4 to TRBJ2-1, with D possibly TRBD1 on 5 matching bases. Deletions cut 4 bases from V and 1 base from J, with 9 bases between. Germline CDR1 SGHNT, CDR2 YYREEE (reference sequence). The CDR3 totals 14 residues. The CDR3 DNA follows: TGTGCCAGCAGCCTGAGACAGTCCTACAATGAGCAGTTCTTC. Its protein is CASSLRQSYNEQFF.

The rearrangement joins TRBV5-1 to TRBJ2-3; TRBD2 might be the D (6 bases). Per germline, CDR1 SGHRS and CDR2 YFSETQ. Trimming took 3 bases from V and 9 from J, leaving 20 bases between them. This CDR3 comprises 15 residues. The CDR3 DNA reads TGCGCCAGCAGCTACGACTACCCCGAAGGAGGGACGCAGTATTTT. Translating it yields CASSYDYPEGGTQYF.

This chain joins TRBV15 and TRBJ2-3, with 8 nucleotides matching TRBD1. After removal of 6 bases from V and 4 bases from J, the junction contained 6 bases not matched to a gene. The CDR3 runs 14 residues. Germline V gene lookup returns CDR1 LNHNV and CDR2 YYDKDF (reference sequence). CDR3 in DNA: TGTGCCACCAGACATTCAGGGGGCTCAGATACGCAGTATTTT. Translation gives CATRHSGGSDTQYF.

The chain links TRBV9 to TRBJ1-3; D unclear. Trimming took 6 bases from V and 0 from J, leaving 10 bases between them. Germline V gene sequence: CDR1 SGDLS, CDR2 YYNGEE. The CDR3 is 14 residues long. The CDR3 is CASNHGVSGNTIYF. For the CDR3, the DNA is TGTGCCAGCAATCACGGAGTCTCTGGAAACACCATATATTTT.

This chain links TRBV5-1 with TRBJ1-2; TRBD1 aligns across 12 bases. V gave up 4 bases and J gave up 6 bases; unmatched junction bases: 13. The CDR3 is made up of 17 amino acids. The germline gives CDR1 SGHRS, CDR2 YFSETQ. The CDR3 is CASSQSGQGASSDGYTF. The DNA for the CDR3 is TGCGCCAGCAGCCAATCGGGACAGGGGGCGTCGAGTGATGGCTACACCTTC.

The V gene is TRBV2, the J gene TRBJ1-5, with a tentative D call TRBD1 (5 bases). Germline V gene data show CDR1 as SNHLY and CDR2 as FYNNEI. Trimming stripped 4 bases from V and 2 bases from J, with 9 bases between. The CDR3 length is 14 residues. The CDR3 here is CASSGQGGNQPQHF. Here the CDR3 DNA reads TGTGCCAGCAGTGGTCAGGGTGGCAATCAGCCCCAGCATTTT.

This chain connects TRBV19 to TRBJ2-7, with D possibly being TRBD2 (6 bases). Trimming took off 6 bases at V and 4 bases at J, with 19 bases between the two ends. This CDR3 spans 15 amino acids. The germline CDR1 and CDR2 sequences are LNHDA and SQIVND (reference sequence). The CDR3 spells CASSGAGTTSYEQYF. As DNA, the CDR3 is TGTGCCAGTAGCGGGGCGGGGACCACCTCGTACGAGCAGTACTTC. Variable domain in full (rest from reference TRBV19 and TRBJ2-7): DGGITQSPKYLFRKEGQNVTLSCEQNLNHDAMYWYRQDPGQGLRLIYYSQIVNDFQKGDIAEGYSVSREKKESFPLTVTSAQKNPTAFYLCASSGAGTTSYEQYFGPGTRLTVT.

This chain joins TRBV5-1 and TRBJ1-6, with D hard to call. V lost 4 bases and J 10 bases, leaving 15 bases between the germline ends. The CDR3 spans 14 residues. Germline-derived CDR1 and CDR2 are SGHRS and YFSETQ. The CDR3 bases are TGCGCCAGCAGCCCATGGCGGGAGGGCTCACCCCTCCACTTT. It encodes CASSPWREGSPLHF.

J is TRBJ2-7 and V is TRBV7-8; tentatively, D is TRBD1 or TRBD2 (5 bases each). The V and J ends lost 2 bases and 1 base respectively, with 12 bases between them. This CDR3 comprises 15 residues. Germline-derived CDR1 and CDR2 are SGHVS and FQNEAQ. CDR3 DNA: TGTGCCAGCAGCTTATCCCCGGGGCCTTCCTACGAGCAGTACTTC. Protein: CASSLSPGPSYEQYF.

The rearrangement uses TRBV30 and TRBJ2-7, with D possibly being TRBD2 (5 bases). The germline gives CDR1 GTSNPN, CDR2 SVGIG (reference sequence). V was shortened by 0 bases and J by 5 bases, with 14 bases between the two germline ends. CDR3 length: 14 residues. In nucleotides, the CDR3 is TGTGCCTGGAGTGTACGAGGGCTCCTACACGAGCAGTACTTC. Protein sequence: CAWSVRGLLHEQYF.

The chain employs TRBV15 and TRBJ1-2; D is possibly TRBD1 (5 bases). The ends were cut back, 7 bases at V and 8 bases at J, with 14 bases in the middle. CDR1 is LNHNV and CDR2 is YYDKDF in the germline V gene (reference sequence). CDR3 size: 12 residues. CDR3 bases: TGTGCCACCATTGGCCAGGGAAGCGGCTACACCTTC. Residues: CATIGQGSGYTF. Full variable domain (outside the CDR3, taken from reference TRBV15 and TRBJ1-2): DAMVIQNPRYQVTQFGKPVTLSCSQTLNHNVMYWYQQKSSQAPKLLFHYYDKDFNNEADTPDNFQSRRPNTSFCFLDIRSPGLGDTAMYLCATIGQGSGYTFGSGTRLTVV.

The V gene is TRBV5-4, the J gene TRBJ2-1; 10 positions match TRBD2. Germline assignment: CDR1 SGHNT and CDR2 YYREEE (reference sequence). V lost 1 base, J lost 7 bases, and 5 bases stayed unmatched. The CDR3 length is 15 residues. CDR3 in DNA: TGTGCCAGCAGCTTGAGCGGGAGGGCTTTGAATGAGCAGTTCTTC. Residues: CASSLSGRALNEQFF. Variable domain in full (rest from reference TRBV5-4 and TRBJ2-1): ETGVTQSPTHLIKTRGQQVTLRCSSQSGHNTVSWYQQALGQGPQFIFQYYREEENGRGNFPPRFSGLQFPNYSSELNVNALELDDSALYLCASSLSGRALNEQFFGPGTRLTVL.

The chain links TRBV4-1 to TRBJ2-1; D is unresolved. Germline lookup yields CDR1 MGHRA and CDR2 YSYEKL. V lost 1 base, J lost 0 bases, and 13 bases lay in between. The CDR3 has 17 residues. CDR3 sequence reads: CASSQVLQRSSYNEQFF. The DNA for the CDR3 is TGCGCCAGCAGCCAAGTTCTACAACGGAGCTCCTACAATGAGCAGTTCTTC.

V usage is TRBV4-1 and J usage is TRBJ1-1; D remains unclear. The CDR3 extends over 14 amino acids. The germline V and J ends were trimmed by 1 base and 8 bases, with 14 bases remaining between them. The germline CDR1 and CDR2 sequences are MGHRA and YSYEKL. CDR3 amino acids: CASSQGLLNGEAFF. CDR3 DNA sequence: TGCGCCAGCAGCCAAGGGCTCCTTAACGGCGAAGCTTTCTTT.

This clone was seen more than once but under ten times. J is TRBJ1-1 and V is TRBV9; maybe TRBD1 (5 bases). This CDR3 has 14 amino acids. From germline, CDR1 is SGDLS and CDR2 YYNGEE. Trimming took off 4 bases at V and 5 bases at J, with 15 bases between the two ends. DNA for the CDR3: TGTGCCAGCAGCCTGGACCTGGAGGGGACTGAAGCTTTCTTT. It encodes CASSLDLEGTEAFF.

For the CDR3, the DNA is TGTGCCAGCAGCGTCAGCGTCCCGGGGGGGGAGACCCAGTACTTC. It is translated as CASSVSVPGGETQYF. This chain links TRBV11-3 with TRBJ2-5; 8 bases fit TRBD2. Per germline, CDR1 SGHNT and CDR2 YENEEA. The V and J ends lost 5 bases and 5 bases, in that order; junction bases with no gene match: 10. The CDR3 spans 15 residues.

This rearrangement joins TRBV9 to TRBJ2-7, with 7 bases fitting TRBD2. Germline CDR1 is SGDLS and CDR2 is YYNGEE. With 4 bases clipped from V and 5 bases from J, the junction kept 6 bases outside the gene matches. This CDR3 has 13 amino acids. The CDR3 region is CASSPAGDHEQYF. The DNA of the CDR3 is TGTGCCAGCAGCCCTGCGGGAGACCACGAGCAGTACTTC.

The J gene is TRBJ2-1, the V gene TRBV2; D unclear. CDR1 and CDR2 (germline): SNHLY, FYNNEI. This CDR3 is 16 amino acids long. Trimming stripped 4 bases from V and 0 bases from J, with 13 bases between. The CDR3 nucleotides are TGTGCCAGCAGTGGAAGCGCAACGAGCTCCTACAATGAGCAGTTCTTC. This sequence encodes CASSGSATSSYNEQFF.

V is TRBV2 and J is TRBJ2-7; possibly TRBD2 for D (6 bases). The CDR3 sequence is 13 residues long. Germline-derived CDR1 and CDR2 are SNHLY and FYNNEI. V was clipped by 11 bases and J by 0 bases, with 14 bases between them. The DNA for the CDR3 is TGTGCCGGAAAAAGGGACTTCTCCTACGAGCAGTACTTC. This gives the protein CAGKRDFSYEQYF.

V gene TRBV6-1 combines with J gene TRBJ2-1, with D unresolved. V was pared by 3 bases and J by 4 bases, with 13 bases between. Germline CDR1 is MNHNS and CDR2 is SASEGT. This CDR3 comprises 15 residues. For the CDR3, the DNA is TGTGCCAGCAGTGAGAAAGTGGCCGGGTACAATGAGCAGTTCTTC. Translating gives CASSEKVAGYNEQFF.

Written as DNA, the CDR3 is TGCGCCAGCAGTTCAGACCGGGACAGGGGGCTTATTATCCCCGGGGAGCTGTTTTTT. Amino acid sequence: CASSSDRDRGLIIPGELFF. The rearrangement links TRBV5-1 to TRBJ2-2; TRBD1 matches at 12 bases. The CDR3 runs to 19 residues. J gave up 6 bases and V 5 bases, and 17 bases lay outside the gene matches. Germline V gene data show CDR1 as SGHRS and CDR2 as YFSETQ.

This clone has just a few counts. The V and J genes are TRBV2 and TRBJ1-4, with D uncertain. This CDR3 region has 13 residues. Trimming pared 5 bases from V and 7 bases from J, leaving 11 bases between. Germline V CDR1 and CDR2: SNHLY, FYNNEI. The CDR3 region is CASSRAASEKLFF. In DNA, the CDR3 is TGTGCCAGCAGTCGGGCTGCTAGTGAAAAACTGTTTTTT.

This chain's CDR3 is CASSWDRANEQYF. The CDR3 DNA reads TGTGCCAGCAGTTGGGACAGGGCCAACGAGCAGTACTTC. The chain has TRBV7-6 and TRBJ2-7; 9 positions agree with TRBD1. CDR3 length equals 13 residues. CDR1 and CDR2 from the germline V gene are SGHVS and FNYEAQ. The V gene end was trimmed by 6 bases and the J gene end by 5 bases; junction bases not matched to a gene: 5.

This chain uses TRBV6-4 with TRBJ1-2, with a weak D call TRBD1 (6 bases). V was trimmed by 6 bases and J by 4 bases, leaving 12 bases between them. The CDR3 has 13 residues. Germline CDR1 and CDR2: MRHNA and SNTAGT. The DNA for the CDR3 is TGTGCCAGCAGCCCACAGGGTTCCTATGGCTACACCTTC. This translates into CASSPQGSYGYTF.

This chain links TRBV5-1 with TRBJ2-7; D gene unclear. Germline V gene sequence: CDR1 SGHRS, CDR2 YFSETQ. Between the trimmed V and J ends, which lost 0 bases and 0 bases, there was a span of 7 bases. This CDR3 is built from 14 residues. CDR3 bases: TGCGCCAGCAGCTTGGACACGTCCTCCTACGAGCAGTACTTC. It yields the protein CASSLDTSSYEQYF.